The clone carrying this T cell receptor (beta chain) was seen only once. The antigen is undetermined. Trimming removed 6 bases at V and 1 base at J, with 17 bases between. The CDR3 runs 16 residues. CDR1 SEHNR and CDR2 FQNEAQ come from the germline V gene (reference sequence). The sample is drawn from a study of cytomegalovirus exposure and HLA in healthy donors. Study results and caveats: Cytomegalovirus-associated TCR beta chains were listed, numbering some 180.

It was with 60 Vbeta and 13 Jbeta primers that the PCR ran. Measured with immunoSEQ multiplex PCR; TCRdb has only the in-frame clones, and not every one. In the table there are roughly 150,000 clones, approximately 80% of which are singletons. Sequencing input: PBMCs. V and J are TRBV7-9 and TRBJ2-3, with D maybe TRBD2 (6 bases). The TCR was taken from a woman aged 40 to 50 in good health and CMV-seronegative. This chain's CDR3 is CASSYGSYARTDTQYF. CDR3 DNA: TGTGCCAGCAGTTACGGGAGTTATGCACGCACAGATACGCAGTATTTT.